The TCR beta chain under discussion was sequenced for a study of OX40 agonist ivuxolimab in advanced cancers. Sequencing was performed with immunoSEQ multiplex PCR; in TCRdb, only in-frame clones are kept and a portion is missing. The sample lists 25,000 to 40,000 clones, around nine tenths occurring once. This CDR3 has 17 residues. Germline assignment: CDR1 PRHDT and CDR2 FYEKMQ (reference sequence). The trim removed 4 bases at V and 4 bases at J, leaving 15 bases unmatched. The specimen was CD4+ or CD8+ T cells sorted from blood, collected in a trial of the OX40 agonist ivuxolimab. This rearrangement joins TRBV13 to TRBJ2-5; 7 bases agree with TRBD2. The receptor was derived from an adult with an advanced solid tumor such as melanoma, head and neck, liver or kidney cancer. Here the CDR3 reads CASSYGPMGGPLETQYF. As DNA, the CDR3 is TGTGCCAGCAGCTACGGGCCCATGGGAGGGCCCCTAGAGACCCAGTACTTC.